The clone carrying this TCR beta chain was counted only a few times. Its antigen is still unknown. The CDR3 runs to 16 residues. V shed 4 bases and J shed 6 bases, with 16 bases lying between them. The data originate from a study of CD8 T cells in ankylosing spondylitis. Study-wide results and caveats: Blood of patients with ankylosing spondylitis appeared to be characterized by a TCR beta motif of seven or eight highly homologous variants. Disease-linked clones bore a CD8+ phenotype, appearing relatively rarely in peripheral blood. Within matched ankylosing spondylitis synovial fluid, disease-linked clones were reportedly significantly enriched.

Via MiXCR, TCRdb re-called the 5' RACE reads, giving one row per CDR3 protein. The data contain over 450,000 distinct CDR3 sequences, about an eighth of them singletons. The clonotype comes from a male donor with ankylosing spondylitis. The source material was blood, either unsorted or a sorted T cell fraction (not recorded which). The chain uses TRBV12-3 or TRBV12-4 and TRBJ1-6, with a tentative D call TRBD1 (5 bases). CDR3 sequence reads: CASSSDSRTINSPLHF. The CDR3 coding sequence is TGTGCCAGCAGTTCCGACAGCCGGACTATTAATTCACCCCTCCACTTT.